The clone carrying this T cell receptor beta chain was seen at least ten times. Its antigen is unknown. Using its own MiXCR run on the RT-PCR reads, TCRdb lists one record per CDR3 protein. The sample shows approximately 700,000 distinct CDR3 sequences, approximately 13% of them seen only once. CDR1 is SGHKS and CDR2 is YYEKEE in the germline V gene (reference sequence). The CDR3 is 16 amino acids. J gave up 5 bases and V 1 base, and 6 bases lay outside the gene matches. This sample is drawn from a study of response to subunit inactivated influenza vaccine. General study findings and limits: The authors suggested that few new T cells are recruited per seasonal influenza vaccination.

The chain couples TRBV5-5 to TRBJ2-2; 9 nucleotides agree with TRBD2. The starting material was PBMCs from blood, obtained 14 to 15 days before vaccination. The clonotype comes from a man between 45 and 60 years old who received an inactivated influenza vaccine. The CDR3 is CASSLRTSGLTGELFF. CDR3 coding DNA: TGTGCCAGCAGCTTGCGTACTAGCGGGTTAACCGGGGAGCTGTTTTTT.